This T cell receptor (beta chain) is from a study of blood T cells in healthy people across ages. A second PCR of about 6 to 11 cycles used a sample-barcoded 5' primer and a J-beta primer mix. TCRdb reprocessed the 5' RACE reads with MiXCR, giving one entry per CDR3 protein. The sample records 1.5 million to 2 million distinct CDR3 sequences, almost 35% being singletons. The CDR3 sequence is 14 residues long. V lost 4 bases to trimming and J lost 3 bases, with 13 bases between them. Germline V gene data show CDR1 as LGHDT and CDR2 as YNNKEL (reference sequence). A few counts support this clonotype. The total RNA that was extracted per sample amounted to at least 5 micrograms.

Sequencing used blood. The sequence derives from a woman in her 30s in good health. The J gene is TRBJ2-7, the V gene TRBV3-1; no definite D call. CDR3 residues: CASSLSGRYYEQYF. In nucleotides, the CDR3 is TGTGCCAGCAGCCTCTCGGGCCGGTACTACGAGCAGTACTTC.